This T cell receptor (beta chain) was identified in a study of blood T cell repertoires in COVID-19 (dated by TCRdb to 2018 to 2020). As for the study more broadly: Samples from collaborators originated in the United States, Italy and Spain and spanned both the acute and convalescent phases of COVID-19. A de-identified subject ID, COVID-19 status, age in years and sex were almost always included in the sample metadata. HLA class I and class II types, where available, came from metadata supplied by the sample provider rather than from assay-based typing. The prospective study material was composed of cDNA or gDNA derived from T cells, B-cell-depleted T cells, or PBMCs. The dataset comprised deeply sampled blood TCRbeta repertoires from subjects exposed to, actively infected with, or recovered from COVID-19. Samples came from the ongoing ImmuneRACE study (first 160 participants) plus 1,254 subjects from 6 global collaborators. A freely available public database, intended as a resource for researchers studying the immune response to SARS-CoV-2, is where the repertoires were released.

A note on this clone: Which antigen it targets is not known. No base quality values were provided; no much bigger clone lies one nucleotide off.

V lost 3 bases and J lost 0 bases; the stretch between them is 12 bases long. The CDR3 goes from the cysteine to the phenylalanine over 15 residues. Only the CDR3 DNA stays, 45 bases, in frame from base 1. According to the germline V gene (reference sequence), CDR1 reads PRHDT and CDR2 reads FYEKMQ. TCRbeta CDR3 regions were amplified from genomic DNA using the immunoSEQ Assay, a bias-controlled multiplex PCR. Regarding the original processing steps: The number of nucleated cells in each sample was estimated from the amplification of reference gene primers within the assay. To quantify the absolute abundance of each unique TCRbeta CDR3 rearrangement, sequence reads were collapsed and filtered. For each sample, productive Simpson clonality was calculated as the square root of Simpson's diversity index across productive rearrangements. TCRdb carries this immuneACCESS record with in-frame sequences only. Its versions omit some clonotypes, under half of them owing to an unresolved V gene in the studies checked, with the rest unexplained. V and J calls and clone size come straight from that table; D and trimming were deduced from the DNA. The sample table lists roughly 140,000 clones, more than 80% of them with a count of one. 2.2% of the sample is held by the ten biggest clonotypes.

The study at large found these results: The quantity of clinical and demographic metadata differed by source and by participant and was supplied without curation.

Whole blood was collected in K2EDTA tubes by collaborating institutions according to the institutions' own protocols. Collaborator samples were shipped for TCRbeta analysis as frozen whole blood, isolated PBMCs, or DNA extracted from either sample type. The source material was peripheral blood. The sequence links TRBV13 to TRBJ2-7; no D gene is confidently identified. The TCR originated in a man between 70 and 80 years old with acute or convalescent COVID-19. The sequence in DNA is TGTGCCAGCAGCTTTGGCGGCCTGAGCTCCTACGAGCAGTACTTC. Its product reads: CASSFGGLSSYEQYF. With the rest looked up from the reference TRBV13 and TRBJ2-7 genes rather than sequenced, the full variable domain is AAGVIQSPRHLIKEKRETATLKCYPIPRHDTVYWYQQGPGQDPQFLISFYEKMQSDKGSIPDRFSAQQFSDYHSELNMSSLELGDSALYFCASSFGGLSSYEQYFGPGTRLTVT.